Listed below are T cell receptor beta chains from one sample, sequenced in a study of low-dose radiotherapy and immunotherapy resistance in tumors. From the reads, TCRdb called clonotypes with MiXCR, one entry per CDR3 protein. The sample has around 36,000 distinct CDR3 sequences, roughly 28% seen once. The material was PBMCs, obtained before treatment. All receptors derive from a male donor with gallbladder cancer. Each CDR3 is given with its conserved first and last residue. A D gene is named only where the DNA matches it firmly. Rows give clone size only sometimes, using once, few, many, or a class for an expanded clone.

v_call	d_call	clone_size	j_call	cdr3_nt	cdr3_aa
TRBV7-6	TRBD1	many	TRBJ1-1	TGTGCCAGCAGCTTAGCCCGACAGGGCACTGAAGCTTTCTTT	CASSLARQGTEAFF
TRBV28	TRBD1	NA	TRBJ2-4	TGTGCCAGCAGGCAACCTGTGGGACACCTCAGGGGGAACATTCAGTACTTC	CASRQPVGHLRGNIQYF
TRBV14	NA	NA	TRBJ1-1	TGTGCCAGCAGCCAAGATAGCTTGGCTGAAGCTTTCTTT	CASSQDSLAEAFF
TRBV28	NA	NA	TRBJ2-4	TGTGCCAGCAGTTTAAAGGTCCAAAACATTCAGTACTTC	CASSLKVQNIQYF
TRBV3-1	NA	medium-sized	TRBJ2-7	TGTGCCAGCAGCCAAGCCCGATCGACAGCTAAAGCCTACGAGCAGTACTTC	CASSQARSTAKAYEQYF
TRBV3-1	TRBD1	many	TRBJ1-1	TGTGCCAGCAGATCCACAGGGGTCGGCACTGAAGCTTTCTTT	CASRSTGVGTEAFF
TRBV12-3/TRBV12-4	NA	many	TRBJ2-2	TGTGCCAGCAGTTGGCAAACGGGCACCGGGGAGCTGTTTTTT	CASSWQTGTGELFF
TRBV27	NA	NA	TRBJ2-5	TGTGCCAGCCGAGTCGCAGAGACCCAGTACTTC	CASRVAETQYF
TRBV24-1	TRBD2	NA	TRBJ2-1	TGTGCCACCAGTGGACGGACTAGCGGGAGTAATGAGCAGTTCTTC	CATSGRTSGSNEQFF
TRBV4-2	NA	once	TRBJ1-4	TGTGCCAGCAGCCAAGCAGGGCCAACTAATGAAAAACTGTTTTTT	CASSQAGPTNEKLFF
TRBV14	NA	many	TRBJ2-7	TGTGCCAGCAGCCAAGTACGGGCTAGATGGGGTTACGAGCAGTACTTC	CASSQVRARWGYEQYF
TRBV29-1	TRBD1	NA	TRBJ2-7	TGCAGCGTTGAAGAGCCGGGACAGACCTACGAGCAGTACTTC	CSVEEPGQTYEQYF
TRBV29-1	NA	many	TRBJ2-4	TGCAGCGTTGTCGGCAGATTAGCCAAAAACATTCAGTACTTC	CSVVGRLAKNIQYF
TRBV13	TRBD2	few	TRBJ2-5	TGTGCCAGCAGCCCGTGGTCCGGGCGGGGGGAGACCCAGTACTTC	CASSPWSGRGETQYF
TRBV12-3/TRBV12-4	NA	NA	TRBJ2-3	TGTGCCAACGAGAGGGCGGGCACAGATACGCAGTATTTT	CANERAGTDTQYF
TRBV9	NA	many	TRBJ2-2	TGTGCCAGCAGCGTGGAGATGAACACCGGGGAGCTGTTTTTT	CASSVEMNTGELFF
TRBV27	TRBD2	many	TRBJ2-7	TGTGCCAGCACCATGAAAGCGGGAGGGCCGTTTTCCGAGCAGTACTTC	CASTMKAGGPFSEQYF
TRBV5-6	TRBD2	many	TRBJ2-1	TGTGCCAGCGCCCCCCGGCGGGGGTACGGCAATGAGCAGTTCTTC	CASAPRRGYGNEQFF
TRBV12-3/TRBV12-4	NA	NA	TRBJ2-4	TGTGCCAGCAGTGACAGACGGGTGCCGACTGGAGCCAAAAACATTCAGTACTTC	CASSDRRVPTGAKNIQYF
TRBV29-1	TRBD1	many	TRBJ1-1	TGCAGCGTTGTGGGACAGGGAGGCACTGAAGCTTTCTTT	CSVVGQGGTEAFF
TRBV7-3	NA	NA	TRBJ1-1	TGTGCCAGCAGCTTAACGGGGGCAGGGAGCACTGAAGCTTTCTTT	CASSLTGAGSTEAFF
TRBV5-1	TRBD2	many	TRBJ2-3	TGCGCCAGCAAGTCTAGCGGGACCACAGATACGCAGTATTTT	CASKSSGTTDTQYF
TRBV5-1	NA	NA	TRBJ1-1	TGCGCCAGCAGCTGGTCCGGCCAGGGGTTGAACACTGAAGCTTTCTTT	CASSWSGQGLNTEAFF
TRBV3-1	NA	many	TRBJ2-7	TGTGCCAGCAGCCGCGAGGCCTACGAGCAGTACTTC	CASSREAYEQYF
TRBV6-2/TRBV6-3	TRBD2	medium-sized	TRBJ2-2	TGTGCCAGCAGTACCGGGACTAGCGGGAGTTCGAACACCGGGGAGCTGTTTTTT	CASSTGTSGSSNTGELFF
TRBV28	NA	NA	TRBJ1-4	TGTGCCGCTGGGGGATGGGCAACTAATGAAAAACTGTTTTTT	CAAGGWATNEKLFF
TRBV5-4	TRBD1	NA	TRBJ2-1	TGTGCCAGCAGCTTGGCCGGGGGACAGGGACACAATGAGCAGTTCTTC	CASSLAGGQGHNEQFF
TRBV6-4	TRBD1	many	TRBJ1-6	TGTGCCAGCAGGGGACAGGGTATAGATTCACCCCTCCACTTT	CASRGQGIDSPLHF
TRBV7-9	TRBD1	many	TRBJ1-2	TGTGCCAGCAGCTCCAGGACAGGGGGCGATGGCTACACCTTC	CASSSRTGGDGYTF
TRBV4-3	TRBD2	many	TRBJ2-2	TGCGCCAGCAGCCAAGTCGTGACTAGCGGGAAGCCGAACACCGGGGAGCTGTTTTTT	CASSQVVTSGKPNTGELFF
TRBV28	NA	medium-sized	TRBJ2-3	TGTGCCAGCAGTCCGGGACCCCGCGCGGATACGCAGTATTTT	CASSPGPRADTQYF
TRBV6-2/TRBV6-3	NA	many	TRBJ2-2	TGTGCCAGCAGGGATCGGAGGCCCAACACCGGGGAGCTGTTTTTT	CASRDRRPNTGELFF
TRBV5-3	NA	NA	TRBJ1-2	TGTGCCAGCAGCTTGGAGGCTGGGGAAGCGTGGGGCTACACCTTC	CASSLEAGEAWGYTF
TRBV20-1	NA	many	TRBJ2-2	TGCAGTGCTAGAGAATCTTTAGGTAGCGCCGGGGAGCTGTTTTTT	CSARESLGSAGELFF
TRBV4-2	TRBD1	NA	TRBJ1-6	TGTGCCAGCAGCCAAGTTGACGGGGACAGACCAAGCTCCTATAATTCACCCCTCCACTTT	CASSQVDGDRPSSYNSPLHF
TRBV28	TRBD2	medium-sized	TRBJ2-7	TGTGCCAGCAGTGAAATAAGGGAGGGCTACGAGCAGTACTTC	CASSEIREGYEQYF
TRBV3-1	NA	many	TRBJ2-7	TGTGCCAGCCGAGCGAGTGAAACGAGGGGCACCCTATCCTACGAGCAGTACTTC	CASRASETRGTLSYEQYF
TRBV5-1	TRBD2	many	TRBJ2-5	TGCGCCAGCAGACTAGCGGTACAAGAGACCCAGTACTTC	CASRLAVQETQYF
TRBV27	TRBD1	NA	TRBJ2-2	TGTGCTACCAGTTCGACTGGACAGGGGATTTCCGGGGAGCTGTTTTTT	CATSSTGQGISGELFF
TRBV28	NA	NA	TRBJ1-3	TGTGCCAGCACCTCTTTGTGGGGCGCGTTAGGAAACACCATATATTTT	CASTSLWGALGNTIYF
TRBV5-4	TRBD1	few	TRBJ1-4	TGTGCCAGCAGCTCAGCCGGGACAGGGAGTGAAAAACTGTTTTTT	CASSSAGTGSEKLFF
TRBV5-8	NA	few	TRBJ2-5	TGTGCCAGCAGCTTGGCGGTCGGAAAGGGGCAAGAGACCCAGTACTTC	CASSLAVGKGQETQYF
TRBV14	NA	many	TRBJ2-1	TGTGCCAGCGGGGGCGGGCTGCCTTTGGATGAGCAGTTCTTC	CASGGGLPLDEQFF
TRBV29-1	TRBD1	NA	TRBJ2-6	TGCAGCGTTGAAGAAGGGGGCGCTGGGGCCAACGTCCTGACTTTC	CSVEEGGAGANVLTF
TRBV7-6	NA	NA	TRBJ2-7	TGTGCCAGCAGCGAGCGTGAGGGCTACGAGCAGTACTTC	CASSEREGYEQYF
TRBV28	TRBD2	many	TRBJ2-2	TGTGCCAGCAGTCCCTACCGAGCGGGAGTGGGCACCGGGGAGCTGTTTTTT	CASSPYRAGVGTGELFF
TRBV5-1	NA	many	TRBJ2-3	TGCGCCAGCAGTCGGGACCATTCCACAGATACGCAGTATTTT	CASSRDHSTDTQYF
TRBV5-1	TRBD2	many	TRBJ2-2	TGCGCCAGCAGACCCGGGGTAGCGGGGGCCATCACCGGGGAGCTGTTTTTT	CASRPGVAGAITGELFF
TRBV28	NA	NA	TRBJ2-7	TGTGCCAGCAGTTTAGGGAGCCTGGGGCAGTACTTC	CASSLGSLGQYF
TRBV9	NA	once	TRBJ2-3	TGTGCCAGCAGCGTGTGGGAGAGTAGCACAGATACGCAGTATTTT	CASSVWESSTDTQYF
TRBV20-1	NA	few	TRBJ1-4	TGCAGTGCCCTCAGTGCAACTAATGAAAAACTGTTTTTT	CSALSATNEKLFF
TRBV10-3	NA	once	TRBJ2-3	TGTGCCATCAGCTACTCCGTGCAGGACGGCCACACAGATACGCAGTATTTT	CAISYSVQDGHTDTQYF
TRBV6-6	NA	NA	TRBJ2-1	TGTGTCAGCTGGACCTCGGGACGGCGAGAGAATGAGCAGTTCTTC	CVSWTSGRRENEQFF
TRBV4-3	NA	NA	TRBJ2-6	TGCGCCAGCAGCCCCCGAGTCAGCTCTGGGGCCAACGTCCTGACTTTC	CASSPRVSSGANVLTF
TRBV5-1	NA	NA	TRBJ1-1	TGCGCCAGCAGCTTGGGGGAGGTGAACACTGAAGCTTTCTTT	CASSLGEVNTEAFF
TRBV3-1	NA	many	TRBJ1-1	TGTGCCAGCAGCTCGTACGACATTCCGAACACTGAAGCTTTCTTT	CASSSYDIPNTEAFF
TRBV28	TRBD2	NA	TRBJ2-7	TGTGCCACCCGGACTAGCGGGACCAGCTCCTACGAGCAGTACTTC	CATRTSGTSSYEQYF
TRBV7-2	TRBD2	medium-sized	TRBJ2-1	TGTGCCAGCAGCCCGAGACGACTAGCGGGCCTGTCGTCCTACAATGAGCAGTTCTTC	CASSPRRLAGLSSYNEQFF
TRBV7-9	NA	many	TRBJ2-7	TGTGCCAGCAGCTTAGAGCTATCCGGCGAGCAGTACTTC	CASSLELSGEQYF